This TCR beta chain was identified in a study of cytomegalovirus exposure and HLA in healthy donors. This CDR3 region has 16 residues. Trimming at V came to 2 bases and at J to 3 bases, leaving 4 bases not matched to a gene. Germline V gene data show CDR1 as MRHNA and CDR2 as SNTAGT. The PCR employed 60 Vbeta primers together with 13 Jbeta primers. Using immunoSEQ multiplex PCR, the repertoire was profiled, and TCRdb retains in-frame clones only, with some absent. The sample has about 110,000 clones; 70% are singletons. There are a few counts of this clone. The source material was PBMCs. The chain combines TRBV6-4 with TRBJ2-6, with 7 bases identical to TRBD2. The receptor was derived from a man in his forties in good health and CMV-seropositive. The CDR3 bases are TGTGCCAGCAGTGACGGGGGGGAAGATGGGGCCAACGTCCTGACTTTC. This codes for CASSDGGEDGANVLTF.